This record covers a single TCR beta chain. Its cognate antigen is unknown. TCRdb keeps only in-frame clones here, not all; method: immunoSEQ multiplex PCR. Here the sample spans fewer than 70,000 clones, 87% being singletons. The data were obtained in a study of OX40 agonist ivuxolimab in advanced cancers. Study-level information: Partial responses were achieved by three patients, of whom one had hepatocellular carcinoma and two had cutaneous melanoma. General observations from the study: The CD4+ and CD8+ T cells in the blood had expanded clonally by week 6 at 0.1 to 3.0 mg/kg.

CDR3 length equals 16 residues. Germline-derived CDR1 and CDR2 are GTSNPN and SVGIG (reference sequence). V shed 5 bases, J shed 1 base, and the junction held 9 bases outside the gene matches. Sampled blood was obtained at baseline, cycle 4 day 1, and cycle 7 day 1. Specimen: CD4+ or CD8+ T cells sorted from blood, collected in a trial of the OX40 agonist ivuxolimab. This chain uses TRBV30 with TRBJ2-2; 8 bases match TRBD1. This clonotype was sampled from an adult with an advanced solid tumor such as melanoma, head and neck, liver or kidney cancer. The CDR3 loop is CAWLVFGQGNTGELFF. CDR3 in DNA: TGTGCCTGGTTGGTTTTTGGACAGGGGAACACCGGGGAGCTGTTTTTT.